Presented here are 5 T cell receptor beta chains from one specimen sequenced in a study of blood T cell repertoires in COVID-19. The data were produced by immunoSEQ multiplex PCR, yet TCRdb's version contains in-frame clones alone and is incomplete. The sample contains about 120,000 clones, 70% to 80% of which appear only once. The sequencing input was peripheral blood. Source of these receptors: a human donor in a cohort sampled during active COVID-19.

The chain recombines TRBV2 with TRBJ1-1; TRBD1 agrees at 10 bases. The CDR3 spans 15 residues. V shed 7 bases and J 6 bases; nucleotides not matched to a gene: 11. From germline, CDR1 is SNHLY and CDR2 FYNNEI. The CDR3 spells CASILGTGVLAEAFF. DNA for the CDR3: TGTGCCAGCATCCTCGGGACAGGGGTTCTTGCTGAAGCTTTCTTT.

The chain combines TRBV7-9 with TRBJ1-1; 7 bases fit TRBD1. This CDR3 comprises 15 residues. The J segment lost 1 base and the V segment lost 3 bases, leaving 5 bases of the junction unmatched. Germline V gene sequence: CDR1 SEHNR, CDR2 FQNEAQ (reference sequence). CDR3 protein: CASSFTGAPNTEAFF. DNA for the CDR3: TGTGCCAGCAGCTTCACAGGGGCCCCGAACACTGAAGCTTTCTTT.

The CDR3 DNA is TGTGCCAGCAGCTTAGCCGTCAGGGGCGAGCAGTACTTC. Translated, it gives CASSLAVRGEQYF. This chain joins TRBV11-2 and TRBJ2-7; TRBD1 is a possible D gene (6 bases). With 1 base removed from V and 6 bases from J, the gap between germline ends came to 10 bases. CDR3 size: 13 residues. Germline V CDR1 and CDR2: SGHAT, FQNNGV.

This chain uses TRBV6-5 with TRBJ2-7; possibly TRBD2 for D (5 bases). Germline lookup yields CDR1 MNHEY and CDR2 SVGAGI. CDR3 length: 14 amino acids. The germline V and J ends were trimmed by 2 bases and 3 bases, with 11 bases remaining between them. CDR3 in amino acids: CASSYGIGGYEQYF. The CDR3 DNA reads as TGTGCCAGCAGTTACGGTATCGGAGGCTACGAGCAGTACTTC.

This chain connects TRBV7-6 to TRBJ2-7; maybe TRBD1 (6 bases). V lost 5 bases and J 0 bases, leaving 14 bases between the germline ends. The CDR3 is 15 amino acids. Per germline, CDR1 SGHVS and CDR2 FNYEAQ. CDR3 protein: CASSRYPQGSYEQYF. CDR3 DNA sequence: TGTGCCAGCAGCCGATATCCACAGGGCTCCTACGAGCAGTACTTC.